This T cell receptor beta chain was captured by sequencing in a study of cytomegalovirus exposure and HLA in healthy donors. The study ran its PCR with 60 Vbeta and 13 Jbeta primers. Generated by immunoSEQ multiplex PCR, the TCRdb table keeps only in-frame clones and is missing some. The sample holds about 250,000 clones; around two thirds are singletons and the top ten take 2% to 2.5%. About this clone itself: No antigen is known for it.

V was clipped by 5 bases and J by 0 bases; unmatched bases: 3. Per the germline V gene, CDR1 is MNHEY and CDR2 is SMNVEV (reference sequence). The CDR3 totals 16 residues. The study's findings and limits: Researchers catalogued some 160 TCR beta chains as cytomegalovirus-associated.

Likely unrecorded immune exposures existed in these nominally healthy donors. The V and J genes are TRBV27 and TRBJ2-6; 8 bases are a match to TRBD1. The source of this sequence is a female donor in good health and CMV-seronegative. The sequenced sample consisted of PBMCs. The CDR3 bases are TGTGCCAGCAGTATTGGACAGGGCTCTGGGGCCAACGTCCTGACTTTC. It translates to CASSIGQGSGANVLTF.